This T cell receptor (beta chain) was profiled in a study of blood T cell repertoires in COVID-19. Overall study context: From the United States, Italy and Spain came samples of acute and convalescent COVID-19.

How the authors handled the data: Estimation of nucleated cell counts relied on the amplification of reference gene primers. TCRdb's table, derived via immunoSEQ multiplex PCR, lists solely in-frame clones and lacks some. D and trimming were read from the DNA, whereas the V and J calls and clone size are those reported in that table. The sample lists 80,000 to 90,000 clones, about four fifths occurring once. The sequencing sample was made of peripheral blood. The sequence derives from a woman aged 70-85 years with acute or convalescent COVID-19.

CDR3 coding DNA: TGCGCCAGCAGCTTGCGACAGATGAATGAAAAACTGTTTTTT. Protein product: CASSLRQMNEKLFF. This rearrangement joins TRBV4-1 to TRBJ1-4, with D maybe TRBD1 (5 bases). The germline gives CDR1 MGHRA, CDR2 YSYEKL. Trimming shortened V by 5 bases and J by 5 bases, and 12 bases separated the two germline ends. This CDR3 has 14 amino acids.